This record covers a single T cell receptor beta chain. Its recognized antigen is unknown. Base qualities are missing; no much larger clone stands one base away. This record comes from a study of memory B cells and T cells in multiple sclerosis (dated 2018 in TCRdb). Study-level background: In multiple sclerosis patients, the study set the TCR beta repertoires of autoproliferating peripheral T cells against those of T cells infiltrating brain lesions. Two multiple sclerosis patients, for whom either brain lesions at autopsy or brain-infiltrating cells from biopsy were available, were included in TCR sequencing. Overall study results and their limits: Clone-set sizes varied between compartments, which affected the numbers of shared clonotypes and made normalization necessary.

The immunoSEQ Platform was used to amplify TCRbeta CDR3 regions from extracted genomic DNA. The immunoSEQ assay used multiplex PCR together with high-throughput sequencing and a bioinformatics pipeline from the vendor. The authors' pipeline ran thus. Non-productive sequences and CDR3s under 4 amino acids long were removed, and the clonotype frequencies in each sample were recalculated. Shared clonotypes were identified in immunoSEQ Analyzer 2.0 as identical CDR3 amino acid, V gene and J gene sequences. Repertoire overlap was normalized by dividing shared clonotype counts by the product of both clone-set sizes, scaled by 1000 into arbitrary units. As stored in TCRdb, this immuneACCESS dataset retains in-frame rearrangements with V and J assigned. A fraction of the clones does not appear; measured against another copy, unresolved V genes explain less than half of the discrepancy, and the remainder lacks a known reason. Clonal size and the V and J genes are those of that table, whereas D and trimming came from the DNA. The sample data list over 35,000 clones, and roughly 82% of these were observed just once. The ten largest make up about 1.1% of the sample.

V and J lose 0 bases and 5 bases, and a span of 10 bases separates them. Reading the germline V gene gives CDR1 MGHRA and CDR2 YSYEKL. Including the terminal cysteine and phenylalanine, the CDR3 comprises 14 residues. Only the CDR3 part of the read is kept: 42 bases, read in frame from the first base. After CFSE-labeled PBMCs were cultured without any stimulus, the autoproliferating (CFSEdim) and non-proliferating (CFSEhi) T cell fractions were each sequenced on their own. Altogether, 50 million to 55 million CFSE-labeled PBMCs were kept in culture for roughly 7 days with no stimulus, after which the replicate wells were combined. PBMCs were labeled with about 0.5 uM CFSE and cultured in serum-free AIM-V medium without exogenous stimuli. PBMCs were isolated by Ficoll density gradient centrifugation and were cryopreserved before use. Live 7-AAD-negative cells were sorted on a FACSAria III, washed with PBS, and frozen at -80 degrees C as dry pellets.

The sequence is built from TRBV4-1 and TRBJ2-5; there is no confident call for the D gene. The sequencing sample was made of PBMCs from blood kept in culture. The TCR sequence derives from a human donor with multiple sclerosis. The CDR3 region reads CASSQDQSTETQYF. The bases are TGCGCCAGCAGCCAAGATCAATCGACGGAGACCCAGTACTTC.